This T cell receptor (beta chain) came from a study of cytomegalovirus exposure and HLA in healthy donors. Findings of the study overall: Follow-up analysis later connected one missense variant in DCLRE1C with trimming of TCR beta V- and J-genes. The authors excluded some V segments, including TRBV6-2 and TRBV6-3, as indistinguishable. The study designated some 180 TCR beta chains cytomegalovirus-associated.

This clone was picked up one time. Antigen: not known. V was shortened by 0 bases and J by 8 bases, with 8 bases between the two germline ends. CDR1 LNHNV and CDR2 YYDKDF come from the germline V gene (reference sequence). The CDR3 spans 12 residues. Amplification used 60 Vbeta primers and 13 Jbeta primers. Sequencing used immunoSEQ multiplex PCR; TCRdb keeps in-frame clones, though not all of them. This sample yields about 190,000 clones, of which more than 80% are seen a single time; less than 2.5% belongs to the top ten. This clonotype was sampled from a male donor in good health and CMV-seronegative. The sequencing sample was made of PBMCs. The chain uses TRBV15 and TRBJ2-7, with D possibly matching TRBD1 (6 bases). The CDR3 nucleotides are TGTGCCACCAGCAGAGATGGACAGAAGCAGTACTTC. Translated, it gives CATSRDGQKQYF.